This record concerns one T cell receptor beta chain sequence. This table comes from immunoSEQ multiplex PCR, and its TCRdb copy is limited to in-frame clones, with some not included. The sample contains under 95,000 clones, roughly 94% of which appear only once. The V gene lost 5 bases and the J gene lost 13 bases, with 12 bases spanning the gap. This CDR3 has 10 residues. CDR1 DFQATT and CDR2 SNEGSKA come from the germline V gene (reference sequence). This sample was included in a study of technical replicates of blood from a handful of donors. Sequenced input: T cells isolated from PBMCs. The TCR comes from a human donor in good health. The gene calls are TRBV20-1 and TRBJ2-1; possible D gene TRBD2, 5 bases. The DNA for the CDR3 is TGCAGTGCTTCGAACGGGATACAGTTCTTC. Translated: CSASNGIQFF.